The present TCR beta chain was sequenced within a study of T cells after yellow fever vaccination. UMIs were added to TCR cDNA along with a universal primer site when it was made by 5'RACE template switching. TCRdb re-called the 5' RACE reads with MiXCR, one entry per CDR3 protein. The repertoire holds about 300,000 distinct CDR3 sequences, with about 4% as singletons. V lost 1 base and J 2 bases, leaving 8 bases between the germline ends. Germline V gene sequence: CDR1 SGHRS, CDR2 YFSETQ. The CDR3 is 14 residues long. Findings and limits, study-wide: Faster peaking, at day 5 versus 15, marked a secondary response that was weaker. Once the booster was given, most primary-vaccination clones reappeared, at more than 95% for CD4 and around 90% for CD8.

This clonotype was seen ten or more times. Its antigen is unidentified. Sequencing used PBMCs, obtained 5 days after the yellow fever booster vaccination. The gene calls are TRBV5-1 and TRBJ2-3, with D tentatively TRBD2 (5 bases). The source of this sequence is a man between 18 and 29 years old who received the YFV17D yellow fever vaccine. In DNA, the CDR3 is TGCGCCAGCAGCTTGCGACGGGACACAGATACGCAGTATTTT. Protein sequence: CASSLRRDTDTQYF.